This TCR beta chain was sequenced during a study of blood T cells in healthy people across ages. Turning to this clonotype: Its antigen is not known.

The CDR3 runs to 13 residues. From germline, CDR1 is MNHEY and CDR2 SVGAGI. V lost 0 bases, J lost 11 bases, and 13 bases lay in between. General observations from the study: Roughly linear declines in TCR beta diversity per million T cells occurred with age. Naive T cell percentage by flow cytometry tracked strongly with beta diversity.

Alongside a J-beta primer mix, a sample-barcoded 5' primer served in a second PCR lasting about 7 to 11 cycles. TCRdb itself ran the 5' RACE reads through MiXCR, one entry per CDR3 protein. The sample lists 1.4 million to 1.5 million distinct CDR3 sequences; 35% to 45% were seen once. V and J are TRBV6-5 and TRBJ2-5; D uncertain. This receptor was identified in a woman younger than 30 in good health. Input material: blood. CDR3 coding DNA: TGTGCCAGCAGTTACTCGAAGCACAATGAGCAGTACTTC. This gives the protein CASSYSKHNEQYF.